This record looks at one T cell receptor beta chain sequence and its context. This sample was included in a study of blood T cell repertoires in COVID-19. Whole-study context: The United States, Italy and Spain were the sources of the acute and convalescent COVID-19 samples. PBMCs, B-cell-depleted T cells, or T cells provided the cDNA or gDNA that made up the material.

As processed by the authors: Amplified reference gene primers provided the basis for estimating nucleated cell counts. The assay was immunoSEQ multiplex PCR, and TCRdb's table has in-frame clones only and misses some. The V and J calls and clone size come from that table; D and trimming were worked out from the DNA. The sample has approximately 500,000 clones, 85% to 90% seen once. Germline V lookup: CDR1 MNHEY, CDR2 SMNVEV (reference sequence). V dropped 4 bases and J dropped 0 bases, with 10 bases sitting between them. CDR3 length: 15 amino acids. Enrolled during active infection, Seattle patients were then followed longitudinally.

This clonotype originated in a woman aged 50 to 60 with COVID-19, enrolled during active disease. Sequenced: peripheral blood. The rearrangement joins TRBV27 to TRBJ2-1; no clear D. CDR3 amino acids: CASSSLPSSYNEQFF. As DNA, the CDR3 is TGTGCCAGCAGTTCCTTGCCCAGCTCCTACAATGAGCAGTTCTTC.